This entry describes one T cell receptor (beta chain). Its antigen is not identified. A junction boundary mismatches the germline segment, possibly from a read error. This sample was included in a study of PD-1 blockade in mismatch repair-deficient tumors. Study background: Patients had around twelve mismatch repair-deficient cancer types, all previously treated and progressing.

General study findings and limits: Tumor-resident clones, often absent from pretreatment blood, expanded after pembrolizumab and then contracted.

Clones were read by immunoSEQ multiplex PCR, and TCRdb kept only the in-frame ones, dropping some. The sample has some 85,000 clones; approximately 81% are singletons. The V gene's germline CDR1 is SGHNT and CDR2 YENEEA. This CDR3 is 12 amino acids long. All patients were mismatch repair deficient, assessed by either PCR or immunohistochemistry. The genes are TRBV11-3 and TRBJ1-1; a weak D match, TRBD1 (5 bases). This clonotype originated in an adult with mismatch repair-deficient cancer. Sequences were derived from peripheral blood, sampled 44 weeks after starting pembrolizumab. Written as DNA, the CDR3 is TGTGCCAGCAGCTTAGACACAAGACAGCTCTCGTTT. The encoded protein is CASSLDTRQLSF.